The next 32 T cell receptor beta chains were all read from a single sample in a study of T cell clonality in common variable immunodeficiency. Antigens for these TCRs are unknown. Study results and limitations: Fewer deletions and N-nucleotide insertions were reportedly seen in common variable immunodeficiency TCR beta sequences.

Some clones are missing from TCRdb's copy, which holds only in-frame ones; the method was immunoSEQ multiplex PCR. This sample carries approximately 38,000 clones, none of them present only once. The sequenced sample consisted of peripheral blood mononuclear cells. The receptors were gathered from a human donor with common variable immunodeficiency.

The sample holds many counts of this clone. The CDR3 end is not reached by the read, which stops 3 residues before it; the germline J gene fills it in. The V and J genes are TRBV18 and TRBJ1-2, with D perhaps matching TRBD1 (6 bases). V lost 2 bases and J 3 bases, leaving 13 bases between the germline ends. The CDR3 extends over 15 amino acids. Germline values: CDR1 KGHSH, CDR2 LQKENI. The CDR3 region is CASSPETGKDYGYTF. Incomplete CDR3 DNA: TGTGCCAGCTCACCAGAAACAGGGAAGGACTATGGC.

This clone appeared a few times. The read falls 3 residues short of the CDR3 end, and the missing part is taken from the germline J gene. V is TRBV6-2 or TRBV6-3 and J is TRBJ2-1; 8 bases are a match to TRBD2. This CDR3 comprises 16 residues. V was clipped by 2 bases and J by 4 bases; unmatched bases: 7. Germline CDR1 is MNHEY and CDR2 is SVGEGT. The CDR3 DNA, read in part, is TGTGCCAGCAGTTACACGGGACTAGGTTCTTACAATGAG. Its protein product is CASSYTGLGSYNE. Given in full, the CDR3 is CASSYTGLGSYNEQFF.

Concerning this clone: The read falls 3 residues short of the CDR3 end, and the missing part is taken from the germline J gene. The V call is TRBV6-2 or TRBV6-3, the J call TRBJ2-5; maybe TRBD1 (5 bases). The CDR3 totals 14 residues. CDR1 is MNHEY and CDR2 is SVGEGT in the germline V gene. V shed 5 bases and J shed 0 bases, with 10 bases lying between them. This chain's CDR3 is CASSGPGHQETQYF. CDR3 DNA, as far as it was read: TGTGCCAGCAGTGGACCAGGGCACCAAGAGACC.

This clone was found a few times. The observed sequence ends 3 residues before the CDR3 terminus, with the missing tail filled in from the germline J gene. The V gene is TRBV19, the J gene TRBJ2-2, with 7 bases identical to TRBD1. Germline assignment: CDR1 LNHDA and CDR2 SQIVND (reference sequence). The junction had 8 bases not matched to a gene; V was cut back by 7 bases and J by 6 bases. The CDR3 runs to 14 residues. The CDR3 bases that were read are TGTGCCAGTACCCTCCGGGACAGAGCCGGGGAG. It specifies CASTLRDRAGE. The full CDR3 sequence reads CASTLRDRAGELFF.

Concerning this clone itself: The read terminates 3 residues before the CDR3 end, so the remaining end is supplied by the germline J gene. The genes are TRBV6-1 and TRBJ1-5, with D uncertain. The CDR3 totals 14 residues. With 3 bases removed from V and 2 bases from J, the gap between germline ends came to 8 bases. Germline V gene data show CDR1 as MNHNS and CDR2 as SASEGT. This CDR3 is CASSDKACNQPQHF. The part of the CDR3 DNA that was read is TGTGCCAGCAGTGATAAGGCTTGCAATCAGCCC.

There are many counts of this clone. From the germline J gene comes the end of the CDR3, since the read stops 3 residues before it. V gene TRBV19 combines with J gene TRBJ2-3; 12 bases are shared with TRBD2. V gave up 7 bases and J gave up 3 bases; unmatched junction bases: 5. CDR3 length: 15 residues. The germline gives CDR1 LNHDA, CDR2 SQIVND (reference sequence). Incomplete CDR3 DNA: TGTGCCAGTAAGACTAGCGGGAGTGGGACAGATACG. This codes for CASKTSGSGTDT. The CDR3 in full is CASKTSGSGTDTQYF.

This clone has at least ten counts. CDR3 loop: CASSEDRETEAFF. CDR3 bases read: TGTGCCAGCAGCGAAGACAGGGAGACTGAA. The V call is TRBV7-2, the J call TRBJ1-1, with 7 bases matching TRBD1. The CDR3 end is not reached by the read, which stops 3 residues before it; the germline J gene fills it in. With V trimmed by 5 bases and J by 5 bases, 5 bases remained unmatched. Germline V gene sequence: CDR1 SGHTA, CDR2 FQGNSA. CDR3 length: 13 residues.

Of note for this clone: The sequenced fragment ends 3 residues before the CDR3 boundary, so the rest is inferred from the germline J gene. The gene calls are TRBV6-1 and TRBJ2-1, with D hard to call. V lost 1 base and J lost 5, with 15 bases in between. CDR3 length: 16 amino acids. Germline CDR1 reads MNHNS; CDR2 reads SASEGT. The chain's CDR3 is CASSEGSPVANNEQFF. The sequenced CDR3 bases are TGTGCCAGCAGTGAAGGCAGTCCCGTGGCCAACAATGAG.

This clone was counted a few times. The missing CDR3 end, 3 residues past where the read stops, is filled in from the germline J gene. The chain links TRBV5-1 to TRBJ1-6, with D possibly being TRBD1 (6 bases). Germline CDR1 and CDR2: SGHRS and YFSETQ. The V end was cut by 0 bases, the J end by 4 bases, with 11 bases between. This CDR3 spans 16 amino acids. Partial CDR3 DNA: TGCGCCAGCAGCTTGGCGGGGGGGCGTTATAATTCACCC. Residues: CASSLAGGRYNSP. The entire CDR3 sequence reads CASSLAGGRYNSPLHF.

This clone was seen many times. The read falls 3 residues short of the CDR3 end, and the missing part is taken from the germline J gene. The rearrangement joins TRBV29-1 to TRBJ2-1; 10 bases map to TRBD2. The CDR3 is 17 residues long. Per the germline V gene, CDR1 is SQVTM and CDR2 is ANQGSEA. The trim removed 6 bases at V and 0 bases at J, leaving 11 bases unmatched. CDR3 loop: CSVGGLADALSYNEQFF. The part of the CDR3 DNA that was read is TGCAGCGTGGGAGGACTAGCGGACGCTCTCTCCTACAATGAG.

This clone was detected ten times or more. Read sequence stops 3 residues before the CDR3 end, and the germline J gene provides the missing end. The rearrangement links TRBV20-1 to TRBJ2-1, with 12 bases matching TRBD1. Germline V CDR1 and CDR2: DFQATT, SNEGSKA (reference sequence). V shed 3 bases, J shed 8 bases, and the junction held 8 bases outside the gene matches. This CDR3 is built from 15 residues. The CDR3 loop reads CSASPGTGGGYEQFF. CDR3 DNA (partial): TGCAGTGCTAGTCCCGGGACAGGGGGCGGGTATGAG.

This clone was counted between two and nine times. The CDR3 end is not reached by the read, which stops 3 residues before it; the germline J gene fills it in. This sequence joins TRBV5-1 and TRBJ2-7, with a possible D match to TRBD2 (5 bases). The V end was cut by 7 bases, the J end by 2 bases, with 13 bases between. The germline V gene encodes CDR1 SGHRS and CDR2 YFSETQ. This CDR3 comprises 13 residues. The CDR3 DNA, read in part, is TGCGCCAGCGGGATCTCCGGGGCCTACGAG. It yields the protein CASGISGAYE. The full CDR3 is CASGISGAYEQYF.

This clone was detected ten times or more. The read terminates 3 residues before the CDR3 end, so the remaining end is supplied by the germline J gene. This chain uses TRBV30 with TRBJ1-4; D possibly corresponds to TRBD1 (5 bases). CDR3 length: 13 amino acids. Trimming cost V 5 bases and J 3 bases, with 10 bases left between them. Germline CDR1 and CDR2: GTSNPN and SVGIG (reference sequence). The CDR3: CAWGGGPNEKLFF. The part of the CDR3 DNA that was read is TGTGCCTGGGGCGGGGGACCTAATGAAAAA. The full variable domain, in which reference TRBV30 and TRBJ1-4 provide the parts outside the CDR3, is SQTIHQWPATLVQPVGSPLSLECTVEGTSNPNLYWYRQAAGRGLQLLFYSVGIGQISSEVPQNLSASRPQDRQFILSSKKLLLSDSGFYLCAWGGGPNEKLFFGSGTQLSVL.

Ten or more counts support this clone. The read ends 3 residues shy of where the CDR3 ends; the end is completed using the germline J gene. This rearrangement joins TRBV7-2 to TRBJ1-1, with TRBD1 identical over 7 bases. The V and J ends lost 4 bases and 4 bases, in that order; junction bases with no gene match: 6. The germline V gene has CDR1 SGHTA and CDR2 FQGNSA. CDR3 size: 14 residues. The CDR3 is CASSYQGEGTEAFF. The part of the CDR3 DNA that was read is TGTGCCAGCAGCTACCAGGGGGAAGGCACTGAA.

This clone was detected only a few times. Read coverage stops 3 residues before the CDR3 terminus; the germline J gene supplies the remainder. The chain joins TRBV7-2 to TRBJ2-2, with D hard to call. The CDR3 runs 13 residues. Germline lookup yields CDR1 SGHTA and CDR2 FQGNSA. Trimming removed 4 bases from V and 4 bases from J, with 7 bases in between. The part of the CDR3 DNA that was read is TGTGCCAGCAGCTCCAGGAGCACCGGGGAG. Translation gives CASSSRSTGE. The whole CDR3 region reads CASSSRSTGELFF. Looking up the rest from reference TRBV7-2 and TRBJ2-2 gives the full variable domain: GAGVSQSPSNKVTEKGKDVELRCDPISGHTALYWYRQSLGQGLEFLIYFQGNSAPDKSGLPSDRFSAERTGGSVSTLTIQRTQQEDSAVYLCASSSRSTGELFFGEGSRLTVL.

The sample holds many counts of this clone. Read coverage stops 3 residues before the CDR3 terminus; the germline J gene supplies the remainder. The chain employs TRBV9 and TRBJ2-5; 10 bases match TRBD2. The CDR3 is 16 amino acids. The junction had 4 bases not matched to a gene; V was cut back by 0 bases and J by 2 bases. Germline V gene lookup returns CDR1 SGDLS and CDR2 YYNGEE. This CDR3 is CASSVGASGGQETQYF. The sequenced CDR3 bases are TGTGCCAGCAGCGTAGGGGCTAGCGGGGGACAAGAGACC.

This clone was counted ten times or more. With the read ending 3 residues before the CDR3 end, the germline J gene is used to fill in that end. The chain is built from TRBV7-3 and TRBJ1-2; 8 bases line up with TRBD1. Germline V lookup: CDR1 SGHTA, CDR2 FQGTGA. V lost 5 bases and J lost 5; bases outside the gene matches: 10. The CDR3 totals 15 residues. The CDR3 DNA, read in part, is TGTGCCAGCAGCCAAACCGGGACAGGAGAATATGGC. Translated, it gives CASSQTGTGEYG. The full CDR3 sequence reads CASSQTGTGEYGYTF.

This clone showed up many times. The CDR3 end lies 3 residues beyond the end of the read and is filled in from the germline J gene. This chain uses TRBV10-3 with TRBJ1-3; 7 nucleotides align to TRBD1. Germline CDR1 reads ENHRY; CDR2 reads SYGVKD. The CDR3 covers 15 residues. Germline trimming cut 2 bases from V and 3 bases from J; bases unmatched to any gene: 4. The sequenced part of the CDR3 DNA is TGTGCCATCAGTGAGCAGGGGGGAGTTGGAAACACC. It yields the protein CAISEQGGVGNT. In full, the CDR3 is CAISEQGGVGNTIYF.

This clone was recorded many times. The CDR3 loop reads CASSIDQTAEAFF. CDR3 DNA (partial): TGTGCCAGTAGTATAGACCAGACAGCTGAA. The genes are TRBV19 and TRBJ1-1; a possible D gene is TRBD1 (5 bases). Coverage ceases 3 residues before the CDR3 finishes, and the germline J gene fills in the end. CDR3 length equals 13 residues. V was trimmed by 0 bases and J by 6 bases, leaving 8 bases between them. CDR1 is LNHDA and CDR2 is SQIVND in the germline V gene (reference sequence).

This clone was picked up many times. The CDR3 is cut off 3 residues early in the read; its end comes from the germline J gene. This chain uses TRBV20-1 with TRBJ1-5; D may be TRBD1 (6 bases). Looked up from germline, CDR1 is DFQATT and CDR2 is SNEGSKA (reference sequence). Trimming stripped 0 bases from V and 1 base from J, with 10 bases between. This CDR3 contains 15 residues. CDR3 loop: CSARDYRVSNQPQHF. CDR3 bases read: TGCAGTGCTAGAGATTACAGGGTCAGCAATCAGCCC.

This clone was detected ten times or more. CDR3 bases read: TGTGCCAGCAGCTTGGTTAGCGGGAGGACAGATACG. This sequence encodes CASSLVSGRTDT. The whole CDR3 sequence reads CASSLVSGRTDTQYF. This chain joins TRBV7-6 and TRBJ2-3; 10 nucleotides align to TRBD2. The read stops 3 residues short of the end of the CDR3; the missing end is completed from the germline J gene. After removal of 3 bases from V and 3 bases from J, the junction contained 3 bases not matched to a gene. Germline lookup yields CDR1 SGHVS and CDR2 FNYEAQ. This CDR3 contains 15 residues.

In this sample, this clone turned up a few times. The CDR3 end lies 3 residues beyond the end of the read and is filled in from the germline J gene. The chain employs TRBV19 and TRBJ2-3; 12 positions agree with TRBD2. The length of the CDR3 is 16 residues. Trimming removed 2 bases from V and 2 bases from J; junction bases left unmatched: 2. The germline gives CDR1 LNHDA, CDR2 SQIVND (reference sequence). CDR3 DNA (partial): TGTGCCAGTAGTATAACTAGCGGGAGGTCCACAGATACG. Translating gives CASSITSGRSTDT. The full CDR3 protein reads CASSITSGRSTDTQYF.

This clone was recorded a few times. The read terminates 3 residues ahead of where the CDR3 ends, so the germline J gene completes it. The genes are TRBV5-5 and TRBJ1-2, with TRBD1 matching 11 bases. CDR1 and CDR2 (germline): SGHKS, YYEKEE (reference sequence). The CDR3 totals 13 residues. Incomplete CDR3 DNA: TGTGCCAGCAGCGGACAGGGGGCGGTAGGC. Translating it yields CASSGQGAVG. The entire CDR3 reads CASSGQGAVGYTF.

In its sample, this clone was seen many times. Read data end 3 residues before the CDR3 end; the end is taken from the germline J gene. V usage is TRBV20-1 and J usage is TRBJ1-1; TRBD1 matches at 8 bases. Trimming took 1 base from V and 1 from J; bases not matched to a gene: 5. Germline V lookup: CDR1 DFQATT, CDR2 SNEGSKA (reference sequence). The CDR3 has 15 amino acids. CDR3 loop: CSARGQGAANTEAFF. The DNA read from the CDR3 is TGCAGTGCTAGAGGGCAGGGGGCAGCGAACACTGAA.

Turning to this clone: The CDR3 end falls 3 residues outside the read, so it is completed with the germline J gene. The V and J genes are TRBV2 and TRBJ1-1; 10 bases fit TRBD1. The length of the CDR3 is 15 residues. V dropped 2 bases and J dropped 4; count of bases not matched to a gene: 4. Germline V lookup: CDR1 SNHLY, CDR2 FYNNEI. The CDR3 is CASSELGTGVTEAFF. The covered CDR3 bases are TGTGCCAGCAGTGAATTGGGGACAGGGGTCACTGAA.

This clone has ten or more counts. Read sequence stops 3 residues before the CDR3 end, and the germline J gene provides the missing end. The V call is TRBV14, the J call TRBJ2-7, with a weak D call TRBD1 (7 bases). This CDR3 region has 15 residues. V was pared by 1 base and J by 3 bases, with 13 bases between. CDR1 SGHDN and CDR2 FVKESK come from the germline V gene. CDR3 residues: CASSQGGGTDYEQYF. The part of the CDR3 DNA that was read is TGTGCCAGCAGCCAAGGAGGCGGGACAGACTACGAG.

Points on this clone: The read gets to within 3 residues of the CDR3 end, and the germline J gene fills in the rest. This chain connects TRBV2 to TRBJ2-5; 7 bases are a match to TRBD1. With V trimmed by 5 bases and J by 5 bases, 8 bases remained unmatched. The CDR3 loop spans 14 amino acids. Germline-derived CDR1 and CDR2 are SNHLY and FYNNEI. Incomplete CDR3 DNA: TGTGCCAGCAGTACCAGCACAGGGGTCGAGACC. Its translation: CASSTSTGVET. The whole CDR3 protein reads CASSTSTGVETQYF.

This clone has at least ten counts. Incomplete CDR3 DNA: TGTGCCAGCAGCTTAGCGACAGGGGGCAGAAATTCACCC. It specifies CASSLATGGRNSP. The whole CDR3 reads CASSLATGGRNSPLHF. The V gene is TRBV13, the J gene TRBJ1-6, with 10 bases matching TRBD1. The CDR3 is cut off 3 residues early in the read; its end comes from the germline J gene. CDR3 length: 16 amino acids. J was trimmed by 7 bases and V by 1 base; bases with no gene match: 4. The V gene's germline CDR1 is PRHDT and CDR2 FYEKMQ (reference sequence).

This clone was recorded at least ten times. Read coverage stops 3 residues before the CDR3 terminus; the germline J gene supplies the remainder. The gene calls are TRBV7-8 and TRBJ2-2; 7 bases fit TRBD1. In germline, CDR1 is SGHVS, CDR2 FQNEAQ. V shed 1 base, J shed 2 bases, and the junction held 7 bases outside the gene matches. The CDR3 totals 17 residues. The CDR3 DNA, read in part, is TGTGCCAGCAGCTTAGGTCCGGGACAGACAAACACCGGGGAG. Translating it yields CASSLGPGQTNTGE. The CDR3 in its entirety is CASSLGPGQTNTGELFF.

Comments on this clone: The CDR3 extends 3 residues past the end of the read, so its final part is completed from the germline J gene. The chain joins TRBV19 to TRBJ1-2; D not certain. The CDR3 is 17 amino acids. V shed 5 bases and J shed 7 bases, with 26 bases lying between them. Germline CDR1 and CDR2: LNHDA and SQIVND (reference sequence). CDR3 protein: CASSQVLRKTSSGGYTF. CDR3 DNA (partial): TGTGCCAGTAGTCAAGTACTGCGAAAAACCTCTTCCGGTGGC. Complete variable domain (other parts from reference TRBV19 and TRBJ1-2): DGGITQSPKYLFRKEGQNVTLSCEQNLNHDAMYWYRQDPGQGLRLIYYSQIVNDFQKGDIAEGYSVSREKKESFPLTVTSAQKNPTAFYLCASSQVLRKTSSGGYTFGSGTRLTVV.

The table lists this clone with many counts. From the germline J gene comes the end of the CDR3, since the read stops 3 residues before it. The chain employs TRBV30 and TRBJ2-5; the D is unclear. The CDR3 extends over 11 amino acids. Trimming pared 1 base from V and 3 bases from J, leaving 3 bases between. The germline V gene encodes CDR1 GTSNPN and CDR2 SVGIG (reference sequence). Here the CDR3 reads CAWSGKETQYF. Partial CDR3 DNA: TGTGCCTGGAGTGGTAAAGAGACC. The full variable domain, in which reference TRBV30 and TRBJ2-5 provide the parts outside the CDR3, is SQTIHQWPATLVQPVGSPLSLECTVEGTSNPNLYWYRQAAGRGLQLLFYSVGIGQISSEVPQNLSASRPQDRQFILSSKKLLLSDSGFYLCAWSGKETQYFGPGTRLLVL.

This clone was found many times. Sequencing ends 3 residues short of the CDR3 end; the germline J gene provides the rest. The chain uses TRBV7-2 and TRBJ2-2, with D possibly matching TRBD1 (5 bases). The V end lost 2 bases, the J end lost 2 bases, and 9 bases lay between the germline ends. Germline values: CDR1 SGHTA, CDR2 FQGNSA. This CDR3 is built from 15 residues. The sequenced part of the CDR3 DNA is TGTGCCAGCAGCTTAAGGGGTGTCAACACCGGGGAG. Translation gives CASSLRGVNTGE. In full, the CDR3 is CASSLRGVNTGELFF.